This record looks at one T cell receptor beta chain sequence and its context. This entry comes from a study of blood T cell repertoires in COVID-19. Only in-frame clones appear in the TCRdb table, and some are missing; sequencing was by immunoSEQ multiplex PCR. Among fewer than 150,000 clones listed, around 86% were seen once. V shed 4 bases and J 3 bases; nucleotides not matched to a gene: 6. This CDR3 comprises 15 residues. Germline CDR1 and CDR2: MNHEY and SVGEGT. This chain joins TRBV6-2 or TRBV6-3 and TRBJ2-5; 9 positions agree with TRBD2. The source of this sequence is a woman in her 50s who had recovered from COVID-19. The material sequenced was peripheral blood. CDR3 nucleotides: TGTGCCAGCAGTTGGGTTAGCGGGGGCGAAGAGACCCAGTACTTC. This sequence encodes CASSWVSGGEETQYF.